This is a list of T cell receptor beta chains from one sample in a study of blood T cell repertoires in COVID-19. Sequencing used immunoSEQ multiplex PCR; TCRdb keeps in-frame clones, though not all of them. The data show fewer than 300,000 clones, approximately 91% seen once. Sequencing used peripheral blood. The receptors were sampled from a woman in her twenties or thirties with acute or convalescent COVID-19. Both conserved end residues are part of each CDR3. A D gene is named only where the DNA matches it firmly.

d_call	v_call	cdr3_length	j_call	cdr3_aa
NA	TRBV29-1	12	TRBJ1-4	CSGQTTNEKLFF
TRBD2	TRBV7-3	15	TRBJ2-1	CASSLGGRERGEQFF
NA	TRBV5-1	17	TRBJ2-3	CASSSKISGPSTDTQYF
NA	TRBV27	14	TRBJ2-1	CASSLSGLLNEQFF
TRBD2	TRBV9	15	TRBJ2-7	CASSASAGEVYEQYF
TRBD1	TRBV5-1	14	TRBJ2-7	CASSSGQGEREQYF
TRBD1	TRBV5-1	16	TRBJ2-2	CASSLVGTGAIGELFF
TRBD2	TRBV7-9	18	TRBJ2-7	CASSLTPGASGNIYEQYF
TRBD2	TRBV27	18	TRBJ2-1	CASSLRGGTSGSEVEQFF
TRBD1	TRBV4-2	15	TRBJ2-1	CASSQAGQGANEQFF
TRBD1	TRBV25-1	15	TRBJ2-7	CASSDGTGISYEQYF
NA	TRBV25-1	12	TRBJ1-1	CASSDRGSEAFF
NA	TRBV9	14	TRBJ2-7	CASSVATASYEQYF
NA	TRBV6-5	12	TRBJ2-1	CASIGGTDEQFF
NA	TRBV27	12	TRBJ2-3	CASSLRSDTQYF
NA	TRBV9	13	TRBJ2-7	CASSPTVPSEQYF
NA	TRBV19	14	TRBJ1-6	CASSIGLINSPLHF
NA	TRBV4-2	17	TRBJ2-3	CASSQVAQGGGTDTQYF
TRBD1	TRBV10-1	14	TRBJ2-5	CASSGTGGGETQYF
NA	TRBV5-6	15	TRBJ1-2	CASSLAGGYNYGYTF
NA	TRBV7-9	14	TRBJ1-6	CASSLNRDNSPLHF
TRBD1	TRBV27	14	TRBJ1-1	CASSSGQGNTEAFF
NA	TRBV12-3/TRBV12-4	12	TRBJ2-7	CASSSVSYEQYF
NA	TRBV5-1	14	TRBJ1-4	CASSGGVINEKLFF
NA	TRBV5-1	14	TRBJ1-3	CASSLGRKSGTIYF
NA	TRBV12-3/TRBV12-4	12	TRBJ2-1	CASSVAGNEQFF